Shown below are 25 T cell receptor beta chains from a single sample sequenced in a study of CD8 T cells in ankylosing spondylitis. Findings and limits, study-wide: Seemingly characteristic of ankylosing spondylitis blood was a TCR beta motif consisting of several highly homologous variants.

The antigens for these receptors are not known. MiXCR, applied by TCRdb to the 5' RACE reads, yields one record per CDR3 protein. This table has fewer than 400,000 distinct CDR3 sequences, 20% to 25% appearing once. Sequenced material: blood, either unsorted or a sorted T cell fraction (not recorded which). These receptors were taken from a male donor with ankylosing spondylitis.

The chain is built from TRBV7-9 and TRBJ2-1, with a weak D call TRBD2 (6 bases). V lost 6 bases, J lost 0 bases, and 12 bases lay in between. The germline V gene encodes CDR1 SEHNR and CDR2 FQNEAQ (reference sequence). CDR3 length: 15 amino acids. CDR3 DNA: TGTGCCAGCAGATGGGACTCGCGCTCCTACAATGAGCAGTTCTTC. The encoded protein is CASRWDSRSYNEQFF. The variable domain in full, completed from reference TRBV7-9 and TRBJ2-1, reads DTGVSQNPRHKITKRGQNVTFRCDPISEHNRLYWYRQTLGQGPEFLTYFQNEAQLEKSRLLSDRFSAERPKGSFSTLEIQRTEQGDSAMYLCASRWDSRSYNEQFFGPGTRLTVL.

J is TRBJ2-3 and V is TRBV6-2 or TRBV6-3, with 10 bases that match TRBD1. The CDR3 contains 15 residues. Germline CDR1 and CDR2: MNHEY and SVGEGT. V lost 0 bases to trimming and J lost 6 bases; unmatched junction nucleotides: 3. The CDR3 nucleotides are TGTGCCAGCAGTTACTCGGACAGGGGGATGGATACGCAGTATTTT. Protein: CASSYSDRGMDTQYF.

This clonotype was recorded only once. The V call is TRBV7-2, the J call TRBJ2-2, with D perhaps TRBD2 (6 bases). Trimming left V 4 bases short and J 4 bases short, with 16 bases between. Germline-derived CDR1 and CDR2 are SGHTA and FQGNSA. The CDR3 loop spans 16 amino acids. The CDR3 nucleotides are TGTGCCAGCAGCTCCTCCACCGGGGGTGTCACCGGGGAGCTGTTTTTT. Encoded protein: CASSSSTGGVTGELFF.

The CDR3 DNA is TGCGCCAGCAGCAAAATGGACACCGGCTCCTACGAGCAGTACTTC. This sequence encodes CASSKMDTGSYEQYF. J is TRBJ2-7 and V is TRBV4-1; TRBD1 is a possible D gene (5 bases). V dropped 5 bases and J dropped 0 bases, with 14 bases sitting between them. This CDR3 spans 15 amino acids. Germline CDR1 is MGHRA and CDR2 is YSYEKL.

The sample holds many counts of this clonotype. V gene TRBV4-1 combines with J gene TRBJ1-4; no firm D call. The CDR3 has 14 amino acids. Germline V CDR1 and CDR2: MGHRA, YSYEKL. V was shortened by 0 bases and J by 5 bases, with 7 bases between the two germline ends. The CDR3 nucleotides read TGCGCCAGCAGCCAAGATCCTGGGAATGAAAAACTGTTTTTT. Its translation is CASSQDPGNEKLFF.

The rearrangement links TRBV23-1 to TRBJ1-5, with 7 nucleotides matching TRBD1. TRBV23-1 is reported as an ORF; its role is uncertain. The CDR3 runs to 16 residues. Trimming cost V 6 bases and J 1 base; bases outside gene matches: 9. CDR3 residues: CASSQTGYGSNQPQHF. In DNA form, the CDR3 reads TGCGCCAGCAGCCAGACAGGGTACGGCAGCAATCAGCCCCAGCATTTT.

The chain uses TRBV30 and TRBJ2-7; D possibly matches TRBD1 or TRBD2 (5 bases each). Trimming left V 5 bases short and J 3 bases short, with 11 bases between. The CDR3 is made up of 12 amino acids. The germline CDR1 and CDR2 sequences are GTSNPN and SVGIG (reference sequence). CDR3 sequence: CAWGGEDYEQYF. CDR3 coding DNA: TGTGCCTGGGGGGGAGAGGACTACGAGCAGTACTTC.

This clonotype showed up just once. The rearrangement joins TRBV7-3 to TRBJ2-2, with TRBD2 matching over 7 bases. Germline CDR1 and CDR2: SGHTA and FQGTGA. CDR3 length: 17 residues. V lost 5 bases, J lost 0 bases, and 9 bases stayed unmatched. Here the CDR3 reads CASSPPRGRTNTGELFF. DNA of the CDR3: TGTGCCAGCAGCCCCCCCCGCGGGAGAACGAACACCGGGGAGCTGTTTTTT.

CDR3 residues: CASRRAQGNTEAFF. CDR3 bases: TGTGCCAGCCGGAGGGCGCAGGGCAACACTGAAGCTTTCTTT. The V gene is TRBV5-4, the J gene TRBJ1-1; TRBD1 is a possible D gene (5 bases). Germline V gives CDR1 SGHNT, CDR2 YYREEE (reference sequence). There are 14 residues in the CDR3. V was pared by 7 bases and J by 2 bases, with 15 bases between.

This clonotype was detected only a few times. The chain combines TRBV5-6 with TRBJ1-2; no clear D. Germline V gene sequence: CDR1 SGHDT, CDR2 YYEEEE. This CDR3 comprises 17 residues. Trimming stripped 4 bases from V and 4 bases from J, with 23 bases between. The CDR3 spells CASSQRRWQMLGYGYTF. As DNA, the CDR3 is TGTGCCAGCAGCCAGAGACGGTGGCAGATGCTAGGCTATGGCTACACCTTC.

This clonotype has ten or more counts. The chain links TRBV11-3 to TRBJ2-4; tentatively, D is TRBD2 (6 bases). Trimming left V 8 bases short and J 5 bases short, with 16 bases between. Germline V gene data show CDR1 as SGHNT and CDR2 as YENEEA. The CDR3 contains 14 residues. The DNA of the CDR3 is TGTGCCAGCGGGTCGGGAGCCGGTCAAAACATTCAGTACTTC. It encodes CASGSGAGQNIQYF.

The V call is TRBV7-9, the J call TRBJ2-2, with D tentatively TRBD2 (5 bases). The CDR3 consists of 15 residues. Trimming took 5 bases from V and 0 from J, leaving 10 bases between them. Germline V gene data show CDR1 as SEHNR and CDR2 as FQNEAQ (reference sequence). CDR3 DNA sequence: TGTGCCAGCAGCCCCCCCGGGACGAACACCGGGGAGCTGTTTTTT. Encoded protein: CASSPPGTNTGELFF.

This clonotype was seen a handful of times. The rearrangement joins TRBV28 to TRBJ2-3, with 10 nucleotides matching TRBD2. CDR3 length: 16 amino acids. V shed 7 bases and J 6 bases; nucleotides not matched to a gene: 13. CDR1 and CDR2 (germline): MDHEN, SYDVKM. The CDR3 DNA sequence: TGTGCCAGCACCATAAGCCTAGCGGGAGTCTCGGATACGCAGTATTTT. Protein sequence: CASTISLAGVSDTQYF.

A few counts support this clonotype. The chain combines TRBV5-1 with TRBJ1-5; TRBD1 agrees at 8 bases. Germline V CDR1 and CDR2: SGHRS, YFSETQ. V dropped 4 bases and J dropped 2; count of bases not matched to a gene: 5. CDR3 length: 15 residues. This chain's CDR3 is CASSPQTGGNQPQHF. The CDR3 coding sequence is TGCGCCAGCAGCCCCCAGACAGGGGGCAATCAGCCCCAGCATTTT.

The chain employs TRBV2 and TRBJ1-4; TRBD1 aligns across 8 bases. The CDR3 is made up of 17 amino acids. The germline gives CDR1 SNHLY, CDR2 FYNNEI. The ends lost 3 bases at V and 8 bases at J; junction bases unmatched: 14. CDR3 residues: CASSDAGDRPGGEKLFF. The CDR3 DNA reads as TGTGCCAGCAGTGACGCTGGGGACAGGCCGGGGGGCGAAAAACTGTTTTTT.

Only a few counts were recorded for this clonotype. In DNA form, the CDR3 reads TGTGCCAGCAGCCATGAAACAGGGTATAGCACAGATACGCAGTATTTT. This translates into CASSHETGYSTDTQYF. The J gene is TRBJ2-3, the V gene TRBV7-9; possibly TRBD1 for D (6 bases). Trimming removed 5 bases from V and 0 bases from J, with 15 bases in between. This CDR3 is built from 16 residues. Per the germline V gene, CDR1 is SEHNR and CDR2 is FQNEAQ (reference sequence). Full variable domain (missing parts from reference TRBV7-9 and TRBJ2-3): DTGVSQNPRHKITKRGQNVTFRCDPISEHNRLYWYRQTLGQGPEFLTYFQNEAQLEKSRLLSDRFSAERPKGSFSTLEIQRTEQGDSAMYLCASSHETGYSTDTQYFGPGTRLTVL.

A few counts support this clonotype. The chain carries TRBV28 and TRBJ2-7, with 7 bases fitting TRBD2. Germline CDR1 MDHEN, CDR2 SYDVKM. Losses at the gene ends were 4 bases for V and 1 base for J; bases not matched to a gene: 7. The CDR3 is 15 amino acids. The CDR3 protein is CASSSPSGDSYEQYF. For the CDR3, the DNA is TGTGCCAGCAGTTCTCCTAGCGGAGATTCCTACGAGCAGTACTTC.

The gene calls are TRBV5-1 and TRBJ1-4; D is uncertain. CDR3 length: 14 residues. Germline loops: CDR1 SGHRS, CDR2 YFSETQ. Trimming left V 3 bases short and J 5 bases short, with 11 bases between. In DNA, the CDR3 is TGCGCCAGCAGCTCGGAGCTCCCAAATGAAAAACTGTTTTTT. The encoded protein is CASSSELPNEKLFF.

The sample holds a few counts of this clonotype. The chain carries TRBV28 and TRBJ1-2; D unclear. The CDR3 length is 14 residues. The ends were cut back, 8 bases at V and 7 bases at J, with 20 bases in the middle. Germline V CDR1 and CDR2: MDHEN, SYDVKM. CDR3 coding DNA: TGTGCCAGCCTGTCCGGGGTCCCTCTATTTGGCTACACCTTC. Protein product: CASLSGVPLFGYTF.

Many counts were recorded for this clonotype. The chain recombines TRBV2 with TRBJ2-3; 13 bases agree with TRBD2. V trimming: 7 bases; J trimming: 2 bases; junction bases outside the gene matches: 6. This CDR3 has 16 residues. Germline V CDR1 and CDR2: SNHLY, FYNNEI. CDR3 region: CASKGLAGEITDTQYF. The DNA for the CDR3 is TGTGCCAGCAAAGGACTAGCGGGAGAAATCACAGATACGCAGTATTTT.

This clonotype was observed a few times. The gene calls are TRBV28 and TRBJ1-2, with TRBD1 identical over 7 bases. The CDR3 length is 15 residues. The germline CDR1 and CDR2 sequences are MDHEN and SYDVKM. V was clipped by 5 bases and J by 7 bases; unmatched bases: 13. The CDR3, as DNA: TGTGCCAGCAGTCCGGCGGGACAGTCCTGGGGTGGCTACACCTTC. This translates into CASSPAGQSWGGYTF.

The V and J genes are TRBV3-1 and TRBJ2-4, with 12 bases lining up with TRBD2. The V gene end was trimmed by 5 bases and the J gene end by 6 bases; junction bases not matched to a gene: 11. Germline V gives CDR1 LGHDT, CDR2 YNNKEL (reference sequence). The CDR3 covers 17 residues. The DNA of the CDR3 is TGTGCCAGCAGCTCCGGTCTAGCGGGAGGGGACGGAAACATTCAGTACTTC. Its protein product is CASSSGLAGGDGNIQYF. Full variable domain (missing parts from reference TRBV3-1 and TRBJ2-4): DTAVSQTPKYLVTQMGNDKSIKCEQNLGHDTMYWYKQDSKKFLKIMFSYNNKELIINETVPNRFSPKSPDKAHLNLHINSLELGDSAVYFCASSSGLAGGDGNIQYFGAGTRLSVL.

The CDR3 spells CASSLETSRGYNEQFF. CDR3 bases: TGTGCCAGCAGCTTAGAGACTTCCCGGGGCTACAATGAGCAGTTCTTC. The chain combines TRBV7-8 with TRBJ2-1, with D maybe TRBD2 (5 bases). CDR3 length equals 16 residues. Trimming cost V 1 base and J 3 bases, with 13 bases left between them. Germline V gene lookup returns CDR1 SGHVS and CDR2 FQNEAQ.

This clonotype was detected a few times. Sequence at one end of the junction differs from germline and may be a read error. This chain's CDR3 is CASSLSSNEQFF. The CDR3 nucleotides are TGCGCCAGCAGCTTGTCCTCCAATGAGCAGTTCTTC. The chain recombines TRBV5-1 with TRBJ2-1; D gene unclear. The CDR3 is 12 residues long. Per the germline V gene, CDR1 is SGHRS and CDR2 is YFSETQ.

This chain joins TRBV7-9 and TRBJ1-1; perhaps TRBD1 as D (5 bases). Germline V gene lookup returns CDR1 SEHNR and CDR2 FQNEAQ (reference sequence). V was pared by 6 bases and J by 3 bases, with 14 bases between. The CDR3 has 14 residues. This CDR3 reads CASSYLWGDTEAFF. In nucleotides, the CDR3 is TGTGCCAGCAGTTATTTATGGGGGGACACTGAAGCTTTCTTT.